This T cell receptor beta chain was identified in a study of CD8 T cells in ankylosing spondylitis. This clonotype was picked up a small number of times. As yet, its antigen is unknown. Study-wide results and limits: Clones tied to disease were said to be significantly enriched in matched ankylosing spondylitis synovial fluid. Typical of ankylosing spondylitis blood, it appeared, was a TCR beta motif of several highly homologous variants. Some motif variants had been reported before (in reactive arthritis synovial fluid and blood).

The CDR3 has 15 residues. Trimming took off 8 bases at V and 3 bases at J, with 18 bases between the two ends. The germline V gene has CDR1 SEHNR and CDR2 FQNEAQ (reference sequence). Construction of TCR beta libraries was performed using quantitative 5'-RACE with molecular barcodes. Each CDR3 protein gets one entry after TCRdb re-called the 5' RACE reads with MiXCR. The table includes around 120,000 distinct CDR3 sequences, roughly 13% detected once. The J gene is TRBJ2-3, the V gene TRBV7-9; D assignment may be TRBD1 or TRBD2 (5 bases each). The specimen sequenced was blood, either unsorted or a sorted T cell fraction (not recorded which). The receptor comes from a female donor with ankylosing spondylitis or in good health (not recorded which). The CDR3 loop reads CASVAGRVETDTQYF. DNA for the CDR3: TGTGCCAGCGTTGCGGGCAGGGTGGAGACAGATACGCAGTATTTT.